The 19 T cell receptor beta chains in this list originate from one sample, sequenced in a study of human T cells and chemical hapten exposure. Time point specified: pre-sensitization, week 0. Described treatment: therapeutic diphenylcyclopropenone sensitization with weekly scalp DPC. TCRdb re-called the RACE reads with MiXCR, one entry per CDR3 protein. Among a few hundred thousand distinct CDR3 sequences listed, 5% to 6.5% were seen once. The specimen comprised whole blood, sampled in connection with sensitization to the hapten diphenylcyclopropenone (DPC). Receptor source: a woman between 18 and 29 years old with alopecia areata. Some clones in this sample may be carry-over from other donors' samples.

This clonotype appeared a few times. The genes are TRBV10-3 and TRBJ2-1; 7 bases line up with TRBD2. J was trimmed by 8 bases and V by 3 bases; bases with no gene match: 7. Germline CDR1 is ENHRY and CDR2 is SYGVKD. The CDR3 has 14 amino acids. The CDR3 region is CAISETGEGDEQFF. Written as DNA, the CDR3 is TGTGCCATCAGTGAAACGGGGGAGGGCGATGAGCAGTTCTTC.

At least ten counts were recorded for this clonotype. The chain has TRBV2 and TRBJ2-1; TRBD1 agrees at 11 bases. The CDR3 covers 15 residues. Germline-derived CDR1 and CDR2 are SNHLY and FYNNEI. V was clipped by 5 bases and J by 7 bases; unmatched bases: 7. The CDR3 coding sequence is TGTGCCAGCAGTTCACTGGACAGGGGGCAGAATGAGCAGTTCTTC. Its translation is CASSSLDRGQNEQFF.

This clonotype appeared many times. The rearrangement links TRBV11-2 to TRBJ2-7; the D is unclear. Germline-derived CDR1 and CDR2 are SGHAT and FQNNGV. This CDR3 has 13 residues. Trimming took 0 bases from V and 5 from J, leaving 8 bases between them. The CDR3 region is CASSLDRQDEQYF. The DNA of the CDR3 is TGTGCCAGCAGCTTAGATCGGCAGGACGAGCAGTACTTC. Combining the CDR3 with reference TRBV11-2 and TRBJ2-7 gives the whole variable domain EAGVAQSPRYKIIEKRQSVAFWCNPISGHATLYWYQQILGQGPKLLIQFQNNGVVDDSQLPKDRFSAERLKGVDSTLKIQPAKLEDSAVYLCASSLDRQDEQYFGPGTRLTVT.

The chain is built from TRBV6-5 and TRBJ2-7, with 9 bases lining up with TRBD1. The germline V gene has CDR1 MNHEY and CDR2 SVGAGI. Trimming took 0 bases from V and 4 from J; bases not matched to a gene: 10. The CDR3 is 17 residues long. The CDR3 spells CASSYSMGQGKLYEQYF. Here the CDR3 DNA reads TGTGCCAGCAGTTACTCCATGGGACAGGGTAAGCTGTACGAGCAGTACTTC.

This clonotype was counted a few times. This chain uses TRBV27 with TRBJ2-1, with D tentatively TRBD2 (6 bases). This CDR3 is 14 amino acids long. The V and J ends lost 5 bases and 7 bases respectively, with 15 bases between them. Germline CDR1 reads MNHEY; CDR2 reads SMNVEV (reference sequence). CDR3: CASSAGRDFNEQFF. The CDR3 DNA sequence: TGTGCCAGCAGTGCGGGGCGGGACTTTAATGAGCAGTTCTTC.

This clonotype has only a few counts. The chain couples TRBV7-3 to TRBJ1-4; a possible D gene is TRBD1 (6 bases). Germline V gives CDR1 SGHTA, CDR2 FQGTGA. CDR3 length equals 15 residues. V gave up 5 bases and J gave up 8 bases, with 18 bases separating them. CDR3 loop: CASSPRQDRGEKLFF. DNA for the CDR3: TGTGCCAGCAGCCCCCGACAGGACCGGGGGGAAAAACTGTTTTTT.

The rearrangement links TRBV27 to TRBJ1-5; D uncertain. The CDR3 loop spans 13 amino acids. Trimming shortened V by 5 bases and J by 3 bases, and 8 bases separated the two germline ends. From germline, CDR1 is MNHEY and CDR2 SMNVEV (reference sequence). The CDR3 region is CASSPKINQPQHF. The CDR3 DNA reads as TGTGCCAGCAGTCCAAAAATCAATCAGCCCCAGCATTTT.

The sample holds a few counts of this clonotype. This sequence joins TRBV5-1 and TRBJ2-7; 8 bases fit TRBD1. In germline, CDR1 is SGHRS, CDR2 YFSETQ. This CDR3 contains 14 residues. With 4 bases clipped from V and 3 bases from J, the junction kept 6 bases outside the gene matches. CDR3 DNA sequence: TGCGCCAGCAGCCCGGACAGGGAACTCTACGAGCAGTACTTC. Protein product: CASSPDRELYEQYF.

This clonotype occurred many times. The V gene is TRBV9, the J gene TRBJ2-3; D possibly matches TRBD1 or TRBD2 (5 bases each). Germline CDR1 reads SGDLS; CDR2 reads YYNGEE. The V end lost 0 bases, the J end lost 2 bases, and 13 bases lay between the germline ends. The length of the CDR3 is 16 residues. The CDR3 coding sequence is TGTGCCAGCAGCGTAGGTTGGGGGTATTCCACAGATACGCAGTATTTT. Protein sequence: CASSVGWGYSTDTQYF.

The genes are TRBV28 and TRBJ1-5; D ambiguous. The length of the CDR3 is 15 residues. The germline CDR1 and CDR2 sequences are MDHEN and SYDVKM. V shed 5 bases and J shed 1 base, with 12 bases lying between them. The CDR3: CASSPQTGSNQPQHF. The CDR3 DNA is TGTGCCAGCAGTCCACAGACTGGAAGCAATCAGCCCCAGCATTTT.

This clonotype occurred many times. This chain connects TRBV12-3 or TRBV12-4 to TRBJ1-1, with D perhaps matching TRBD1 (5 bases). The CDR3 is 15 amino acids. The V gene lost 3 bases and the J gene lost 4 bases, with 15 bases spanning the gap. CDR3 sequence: CASSFGHLGGTEAFF. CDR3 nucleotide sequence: TGTGCCAGCAGTTTCGGGCACCTGGGGGGCACTGAAGCTTTCTTT.

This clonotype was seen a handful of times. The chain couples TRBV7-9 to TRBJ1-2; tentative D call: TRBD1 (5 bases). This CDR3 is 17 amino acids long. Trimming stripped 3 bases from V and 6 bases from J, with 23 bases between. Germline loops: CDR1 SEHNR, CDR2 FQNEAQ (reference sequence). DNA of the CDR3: TGTGCCAGCAGCTTCGACATTATTTTAGGGGAGAATGATGGCTACACCTTC. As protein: CASSFDIILGENDGYTF.

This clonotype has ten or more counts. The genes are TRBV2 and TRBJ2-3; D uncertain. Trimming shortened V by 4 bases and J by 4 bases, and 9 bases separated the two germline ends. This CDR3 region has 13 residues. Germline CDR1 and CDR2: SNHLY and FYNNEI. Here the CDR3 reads CASSAGEADTQYF. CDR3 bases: TGTGCCAGCAGTGCCGGCGAGGCAGATACGCAGTATTTT.

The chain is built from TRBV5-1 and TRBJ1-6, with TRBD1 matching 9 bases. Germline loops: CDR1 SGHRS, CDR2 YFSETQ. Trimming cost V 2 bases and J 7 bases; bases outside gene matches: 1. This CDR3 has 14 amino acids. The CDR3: CASSFDRGNSPLHF. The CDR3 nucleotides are TGCGCCAGCAGCTTTGACAGGGGGAATTCACCCCTCCACTTT.

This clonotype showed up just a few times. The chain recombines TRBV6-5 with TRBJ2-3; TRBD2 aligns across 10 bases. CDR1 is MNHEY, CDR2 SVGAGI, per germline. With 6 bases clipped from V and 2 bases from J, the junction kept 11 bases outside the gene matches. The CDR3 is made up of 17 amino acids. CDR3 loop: CASSRDPSGGFTDTQYF. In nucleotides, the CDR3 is TGTGCCAGCAGCAGAGACCCTAGCGGGGGTTTCACAGATACGCAGTATTTT.

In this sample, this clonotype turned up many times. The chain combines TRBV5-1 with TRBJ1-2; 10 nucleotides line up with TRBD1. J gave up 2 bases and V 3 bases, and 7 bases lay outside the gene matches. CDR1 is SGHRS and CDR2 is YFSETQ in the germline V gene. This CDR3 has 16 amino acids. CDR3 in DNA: TGCGCCAGCAGCTCTATTAGACAGGGGGCCAACTATGGCTACACCTTC. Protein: CASSSIRQGANYGYTF.

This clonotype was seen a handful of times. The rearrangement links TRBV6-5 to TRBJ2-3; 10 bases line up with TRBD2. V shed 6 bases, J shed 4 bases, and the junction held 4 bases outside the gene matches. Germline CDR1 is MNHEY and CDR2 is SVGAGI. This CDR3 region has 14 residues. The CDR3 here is CASSKAGGPDTQYF. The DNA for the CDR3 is TGTGCCAGCAGCAAAGCGGGGGGGCCAGATACGCAGTATTTT.

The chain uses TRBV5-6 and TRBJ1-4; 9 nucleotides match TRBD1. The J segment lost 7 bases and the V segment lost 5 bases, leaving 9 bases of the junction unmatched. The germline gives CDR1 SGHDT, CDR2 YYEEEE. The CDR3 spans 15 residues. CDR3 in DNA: TGTGCCAGCAGTGTCTTTGGACAGGGGTCTGAAAAACTGTTTTTT. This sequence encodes CASSVFGQGSEKLFF.

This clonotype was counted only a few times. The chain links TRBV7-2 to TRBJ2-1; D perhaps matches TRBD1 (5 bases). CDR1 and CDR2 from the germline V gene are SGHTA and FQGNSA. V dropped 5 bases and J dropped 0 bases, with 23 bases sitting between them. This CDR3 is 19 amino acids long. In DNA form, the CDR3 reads TGTGCCAGCAGCAACAGCAAAGTCAGGGATCCCCGCTCCTACAATGAGCAGTTCTTC. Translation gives CASSNSKVRDPRSYNEQFF.